Following are 15 T cell receptor beta chains from one sample sequenced in a study of T cell responses to AZD1222 COVID-19 vaccine. Sequenced by immunoSEQ multiplex PCR; TCRdb stores in-frame clones only, minus some. The repertoire holds 200,000 to 250,000 clones, with roughly 94% as singletons. This specimen was peripheral blood, taken 28 days after the second dose of the MenACWY control vaccine. Receptors originate from an adult who received the MenACWY meningococcal vaccine as a control.

The chain couples TRBV7-2 to TRBJ2-1, with TRBD1 matching over 7 bases. Germline V gene data show CDR1 as SGHTA and CDR2 as FQGNSA. The CDR3 loop spans 15 amino acids. J was trimmed by 5 bases and V by 8 bases; bases with no gene match: 12. In DNA form, the CDR3 reads TGTGCCAGCCGCGAGGGGGCAGGAGTTCACAATGAGCAGTTCTTC. Its translation: CASREGAGVHNEQFF.

The gene calls are TRBV28 and TRBJ1-4; TRBD1 might be the D (5 bases). Germline loops: CDR1 MDHEN, CDR2 SYDVKM. V dropped 6 bases and J dropped 5 bases, with 13 bases sitting between them. The CDR3 has 14 residues. Here the CDR3 reads CASRLTARNEKLFF. CDR3 DNA sequence: TGTGCCAGCAGACTGACAGCAAGAAATGAAAAACTGTTTTTT. Looking up the rest from reference TRBV28 and TRBJ1-4 gives the full variable domain: DVKVTQSSRYLVKRTGEKVFLECVQDMDHENMFWYRQDPGLGLRLIYFSYDVKMKEKGDIPEGYSVSREKKERFSLILESASTNQTSMYLCASRLTARNEKLFFGSGTQLSVL.

The chain is built from TRBV18 and TRBJ2-7; TRBD1 matches at 7 bases. The CDR3 length is 14 residues. In germline, CDR1 is KGHSH, CDR2 LQKENI. The trim removed 5 bases at V and 4 bases at J, leaving 8 bases unmatched. The CDR3 sequence is CASSERQGEYEQYF. In DNA form, the CDR3 reads TGTGCCAGCTCAGAAAGACAGGGAGAGTACGAGCAGTACTTC.

The V gene is TRBV24-1, the J gene TRBJ2-7; TRBD2 agrees at 11 bases. From germline, CDR1 is KGHDR and CDR2 SFDVKD. This CDR3 spans 15 amino acids. V lost 5 bases to trimming and J lost 1 base; unmatched junction nucleotides: 3. This chain's CDR3 is CATSGGTSGSYEQYF. CDR3 DNA sequence: TGTGCCACCAGTGGGGGGACTAGCGGTTCCTACGAGCAGTACTTC.

V usage is TRBV11-2 and J usage is TRBJ2-7; the D gene is possibly TRBD1 (5 bases). The V end was cut by 6 bases, the J end by 0 bases, with 12 bases between. CDR3 length: 14 residues. CDR1 and CDR2 (germline): SGHAT, FQNNGV. The CDR3 region is CASRYDRNSYEQYF. The CDR3 DNA is TGTGCCAGCAGATACGACAGAAACTCCTACGAGCAGTACTTC.

This chain connects TRBV24-1 to TRBJ1-5; 8 bases fit TRBD1. Unmatched junction bases numbered 14, after V lost 4 bases and J lost 7 bases. Germline values: CDR1 KGHDR, CDR2 SFDVKD. This CDR3 has 17 residues. Here the CDR3 reads CATSDLQGENPRQPQHF. The CDR3 coding sequence is TGTGCCACCAGTGACTTACAGGGGGAGAACCCTCGGCAGCCCCAGCATTTT.

This chain joins TRBV28 and TRBJ1-1, with D perhaps matching TRBD1 (6 bases). The length of the CDR3 is 14 residues. The germline V gene encodes CDR1 MDHEN and CDR2 SYDVKM. With 6 bases removed from V and 4 bases from J, the gap between germline ends came to 15 bases. The CDR3 nucleotides read TGTGCCAGCAGCCCTCCGGGGGCTGGCACTGAAGCTTTCTTT. Protein sequence: CASSPPGAGTEAFF.

This chain connects TRBV11-3 to TRBJ2-1, with 7 bases aligning to TRBD1. Trimming took 3 bases from V and 5 from J; bases not matched to a gene: 4. CDR3 length equals 14 residues. The germline V gene has CDR1 SGHNT and CDR2 YENEEA. CDR3: CASSFSRGNNEQFF. The CDR3 DNA reads TGTGCCAGCAGCTTTAGCAGGGGGAACAATGAGCAGTTCTTC.

This sequence joins TRBV3-1 (or the pseudogene TRBV3-2) and TRBJ1-4, with no clear D. V lost 3 bases and J 2 bases, leaving 4 bases between the germline ends. CDR1 is LGHDT, CDR2 YNNKEL, per germline (reference sequence). The CDR3 totals 13 residues. The CDR3 here is CASSHTTNEKLFF. The CDR3 DNA reads TGTGCCAGCAGCCATACCACTAATGAAAAACTGTTTTTT.

V gene TRBV15 combines with J gene TRBJ2-5, with D unclear. The ends were cut back, 3 bases at V and 2 bases at J, with 10 bases in the middle. The CDR3 extends over 14 amino acids. CDR1 is LNHNV, CDR2 YYDKDF, per germline (reference sequence). For the CDR3, the DNA is TGTGCCACCAGCAGGCGAGCGAAGCAAGAGACCCAGTACTTC. Amino acids: CATSRRAKQETQYF. Supplemented by reference TRBV15 and TRBJ2-5, the full variable domain reads DAMVIQNPRYQVTQFGKPVTLSCSQTLNHNVMYWYQQKSSQAPKLLFHYYDKDFNNEADTPDNFQSRRPNTSFCFLDIRSPGLGDTAMYLCATSRRAKQETQYFGPGTRLLVL.

V is TRBV7-9 and J is TRBJ1-3; no reliable D call. The germline V and J ends were trimmed by 10 bases and 0 bases, with 13 bases remaining between them. Germline V gene data show CDR1 as SEHNR and CDR2 as FQNEAQ (reference sequence). CDR3 length equals 14 residues. The CDR3 DNA follows: TGTGCCACTGACTCCCGGGGCTCTGGAAACACCATATATTTT. This sequence encodes CATDSRGSGNTIYF.

This chain joins TRBV19 and TRBJ1-1; D uncertain. The V gene lost 4 bases and the J gene lost 0 bases, with 9 bases spanning the gap. The CDR3 consists of 14 residues. CDR1 is LNHDA and CDR2 is SQIVND in the germline V gene (reference sequence). The DNA for the CDR3 is TGTGCCAGTAGTACCGTTTACATGAACACTGAAGCTTTCTTT. It encodes CASSTVYMNTEAFF.

V is TRBV29-1 and J is TRBJ2-1; D may be TRBD1 (6 bases). The CDR3 is made up of 14 amino acids. Trimming shortened V by 7 bases and J by 5 bases, and 18 bases separated the two germline ends. CDR1 is SQVTM, CDR2 ANQGSEA, per germline. The CDR3 sequence: CSAYGLDSHNEQFF. The CDR3 bases are TGCAGCGCCTATGGGCTGGACAGCCACAATGAGCAGTTCTTC.

CDR3 residues: CASSSQEGLSSYNEQFF. The CDR3 coding sequence is TGCGCCAGCAGCTCCCAGGAGGGGCTCTCCTCCTACAATGAGCAGTTCTTC. The gene calls are TRBV5-1 and TRBJ2-1, with D perhaps TRBD2 (6 bases). V was trimmed by 3 bases and J by 0 bases, leaving 16 bases between them. The CDR3 has 17 amino acids. CDR1 is SGHRS and CDR2 is YFSETQ in the germline V gene.

The chain couples TRBV9 to TRBJ2-7; TRBD2 matches 9 bases. The trim removed 0 bases at V and 5 bases at J, leaving 9 bases unmatched. CDR3 length: 16 amino acids. The germline V gene has CDR1 SGDLS and CDR2 YYNGEE. The CDR3 coding sequence is TGTGCCAGCAGCGTAGGGGTAGCGGGGGTCGTCCACGAGCAGTACTTC. It codes for CASSVGVAGVVHEQYF.